The entry below gives a single T cell receptor beta chain sequence along with its context. The data belong to a study of technical replicates of blood from four donors. Germline trimming cut 2 bases from V and 4 bases from J; bases unmatched to any gene: 9. Germline CDR1 ENHRY, CDR2 SYGVKD. This CDR3 is built from 19 residues. The table came from immunoSEQ multiplex PCR; TCRdb's copy has only in-frame clones and leaves some out. The sample lists tens of thousands of clones; around 95% were seen once. J is TRBJ2-3 and V is TRBV10-3; 16 bases match TRBD2. Sequenced: T cells isolated from PBMCs. This clonotype was obtained from a human donor in good health. The CDR3 DNA is TGTGCCATCAGTGAGCCCCCGGGACTAGCGGGAGGGCACGCAGATACGCAGTATTTT. It translates to CAISEPPGLAGGHADTQYF.